These 32 T cell receptor beta chains originate from one sample sequenced in a study of T-cell memory formation after mild COVID-19. TCRdb ran MiXCR on the 5' RACE reads and lists one entry per CDR3 protein. This sample has about 340,000 distinct CDR3 sequences; roughly 15% occur once, and the top ten carry 20% to 25%. The sequenced sample consisted of PBMCs or a T cell subset sorted from them (not recorded which). These TCRs come from a man aged 18 to 29 who had mild COVID-19 (a few samples of this study predate the infection). Cell type and time point are not known.

This clonotype has more than one count but fewer than ten. The chain's CDR3 is CSVEWRGDSYEQYF. For the CDR3, the DNA is TGCAGCGTTGAATGGCGGGGGGACTCCTACGAGCAGTACTTC. V usage is TRBV29-1 and J usage is TRBJ2-7; 8 nucleotides match TRBD2. V dropped 2 bases and J dropped 0; count of bases not matched to a gene: 3. The CDR3 is 14 amino acids. Germline V gene sequence: CDR1 SQVTM, CDR2 ANQGSEA.

In its sample, this clonotype was seen many times. The chain links TRBV12-3 or TRBV12-4 to TRBJ2-7; D uncertain. The V and J ends lost 4 bases and 0 bases respectively, with 10 bases between them. The CDR3 covers 14 residues. The CDR3 protein is CASSYVASSYEQYF. In DNA, the CDR3 is TGTGCCAGCAGTTATGTGGCGTCCTCCTACGAGCAGTACTTC.

The sample holds a few counts of this clonotype. The chain couples TRBV6-5 to TRBJ2-7; D may correspond to TRBD1 or TRBD2 (5 bases each). The CDR3 runs 13 residues. Looked up from germline, CDR1 is MNHEY and CDR2 is SVGAGI. Trimming stripped 4 bases from V and 3 bases from J, with 10 bases between. CDR3 nucleotides: TGTGCCAGCAGTTTGGGACCCCTCTACGAGCAGTACGTC. It yields the protein CASSLGPLYEQYV.

This clonotype was observed at least ten times. The genes are TRBV7-9 and TRBJ2-7, with D maybe TRBD1 (6 bases). V was pared by 5 bases and J by 2 bases, with 10 bases between. The CDR3 is 13 amino acids. Per the germline V gene, CDR1 is SEHNR and CDR2 is FQNEAQ (reference sequence). The CDR3: CASSHRDAYEQYV. CDR3 sequence (DNA): TGTGCCAGCAGCCACAGGGACGCCTACGAGCAGTACGTC.

The chain carries TRBV20-1 and TRBJ2-2, with D unresolved. The CDR3 has 15 residues. V was pared by 0 bases and J by 9 bases, with 17 bases between. The germline V gene encodes CDR1 DFQATT and CDR2 SNEGSKA (reference sequence). CDR3 in amino acids: CSARDRRTKGRELFF. CDR3 DNA: TGCAGTGCTAGAGATCGACGGACGAAGGGCCGGGAGCTGTTTTTT.

This clonotype was detected only a few times. This sequence joins TRBV5-1 and TRBJ2-6; 7 bases are a match to TRBD1. Germline lookup yields CDR1 SGHRS and CDR2 YFSETQ. V was clipped by 3 bases and J by 1 base; unmatched bases: 7. This CDR3 contains 17 residues. DNA of the CDR3: TGCGCCAGCAGCTCGGAAGGGGGCGCTTCTGGGGCCAACGTCCTGACTTTC. This codes for CASSSEGGASGANVLTF.

This chain uses TRBV28 with TRBJ2-7, with a possible D match to TRBD2 (5 bases). Germline-derived CDR1 and CDR2 are MDHEN and SYDVKM. V was pared by 6 bases and J by 6 bases, with 15 bases between. CDR3 length: 13 amino acids. CDR3 region: CASSLPSAGEQYV. The CDR3 nucleotides read TGTGCCAGCAGCCTCCCCAGTGCGGGCGAGCAGTACGTC.

V usage is TRBV3-1 and J usage is TRBJ2-4, with D perhaps given as TRBD1 or TRBD2 (5 bases each). CDR1 and CDR2 (germline): LGHDT, YNNKEL (reference sequence). The CDR3 loop spans 18 amino acids. V was pared by 4 bases and J by 2 bases, with 21 bases between. The CDR3 bases are TGTGCCAGCAGCCCCACGCGGGTCCGGCAGGGCACCAAAAACATTCAGTACTTC. This codes for CASSPTRVRQGTKNIQYF.

This clonotype was recorded a few times. V is TRBV18 and J is TRBJ1-2, with D tentatively TRBD1 (6 bases). The germline gives CDR1 KGHSH, CDR2 LQKENI. The ends were cut back, 6 bases at V and 8 bases at J, with 13 bases in the middle. The CDR3 is 12 amino acids. The CDR3 coding sequence is TGTGCCAGCTCCCCGGACAGTAGGGGCTACACCTTC. Encoded protein: CASSPDSRGYTF.

This clonotype has a handful of counts. This chain joins TRBV6-2 or TRBV6-3 and TRBJ2-1; no clear D gene. There are 12 residues in the CDR3. Trimming took 5 bases from V and 7 from J, leaving 9 bases between them. Per germline, CDR1 MNHEY and CDR2 SVGEGT. The chain's CDR3 is CASSQSRNEQFF. CDR3 nucleotide sequence: TGTGCCAGCAGTCAAAGTCGTAATGAGCAGTTCTTC.

This clonotype was detected only a few times. The chain is built from TRBV11-2 and TRBJ2-4; no clear D. This CDR3 has 12 residues. V gave up 3 bases and J gave up 3 bases, with 3 bases separating them. Germline values: CDR1 SGHAT, CDR2 FQNNGV. CDR3 sequence: CASSFSKNIQYF. The DNA of the CDR3 is TGTGCCAGCAGCTTTAGCAAAAACATTCAGTACTTC.

This clonotype has more than one count but fewer than ten. This chain joins TRBV6-2 or TRBV6-3 and TRBJ2-5; 7 nucleotides match TRBD2. The CDR3 is 14 residues long. The J segment lost 4 bases and the V segment lost 5 bases, leaving 7 bases of the junction unmatched. Germline loops: CDR1 MNHEY, CDR2 SVGEGT. The DNA for the CDR3 is TGTGCCAGCAGTCAAGGGACTATGGGAGAGACCCAGTACTTC. Amino acids: CASSQGTMGETQYF.

This clonotype was detected only a few times. This rearrangement joins TRBV12-3 or TRBV12-4 to TRBJ1-5; a weak D match, TRBD1 (5 bases). The CDR3 has 15 residues. Trimming left V 0 bases short and J 5 bases short, with 11 bases between. For the CDR3, the DNA is TGTGCCAGCAGTTTAGCGCACCAGGGTCATCAGCCCCAGCATTTT. This translates into CASSLAHQGHQPQHF.

This clonotype was observed a handful of times. The rearrangement links TRBV5-1 to TRBJ1-6; TRBD1 is a possible D gene (5 bases). The germline V gene has CDR1 SGHRS and CDR2 YFSETQ. Trimming took 4 bases from V and 10 from J, leaving 18 bases between them. The CDR3 has 15 amino acids. The CDR3 is CASSKTGTPQSPLHF. The CDR3 region has the DNA TGCGCCAGCAGCAAAACAGGCACCCCACAGTCACCCCTCCACTTT.

The rearrangement links TRBV7-2 to TRBJ2-1, with D unclear. Germline V gene data show CDR1 as SGHTA and CDR2 as FQGNSA. The CDR3 totals 13 residues. The V gene lost 4 bases and the J gene lost 0 bases, with 4 bases spanning the gap. The CDR3 sequence: CASSWSSYNEQFF. Written as DNA, the CDR3 is TGTGCCAGCAGCTGGAGCTCCTACAATGAGCAGTTCTTC.

This clonotype came up many times. DNA of the CDR3: TGCGCCAGCAGCTTGGCACTAAACACCGGGGAGCTGTTTTTT. Residues: CASSLALNTGELFF. The rearrangement links TRBV5-1 to TRBJ2-2; D gene uncertain. This CDR3 comprises 14 residues. Germline V lookup: CDR1 SGHRS, CDR2 YFSETQ. V lost 0 bases and J lost 2, with 5 bases in between.

The sample holds a few counts of this clonotype. V gene TRBV28 combines with J gene TRBJ2-6; the match to TRBD2 covers 7 bases. The germline gives CDR1 MDHEN, CDR2 SYDVKM. The CDR3 has 16 residues. Trimming took 7 bases from V and 0 from J; bases not matched to a gene: 6. The CDR3 reads CASNGGDASGANVLTF. The CDR3 DNA sequence: TGTGCCAGCAATGGGGGGGACGCCTCTGGGGCCAACGTCCTGACTTTC.

This clonotype showed up just a few times. V and J are TRBV7-3 and TRBJ1-1; no reliable D call. V lost 3 bases, J lost 4 bases, and 12 bases lay in between. The CDR3 has 14 amino acids. From germline, CDR1 is SGHTA and CDR2 FQGTGA. CDR3 sequence reads: CASSLTGASTEAFF. The CDR3, as DNA: TGTGCCAGCAGCTTGACGGGAGCTTCCACTGAAGCTTTCTTT.

The chain links TRBV20-1 to TRBJ1-2; D not resolved. The V and J ends lost 6 bases and 8 bases respectively, with 13 bases between them. CDR1 is DFQATT, CDR2 SNEGSKA, per germline (reference sequence). CDR3 size: 11 residues. The CDR3 sequence is CSAPAIGGYTF. In DNA form, the CDR3 reads TGCAGTGCCCCAGCCATCGGGGGCTACACCTTC.

The V call is TRBV5-1, the J call TRBJ1-4; unclear D gene. The CDR3 runs to 14 residues. The V end was cut by 1 base, the J end by 0 bases, with 4 bases between. Germline lookup yields CDR1 SGHRS and CDR2 YFSETQ. CDR3 region: CASSLLSTNEKLFF. CDR3 sequence (DNA): TGCGCCAGCAGCTTGCTCTCAACTAATGAAAAACTGTTTTTT.

This clonotype has just a few counts. The gene calls are TRBV7-9 and TRBJ1-1, with D possibly being TRBD1 (5 bases). V was clipped by 5 bases and J by 3 bases, with 10 bases between them. CDR1 is SEHNR, CDR2 FQNEAQ, per germline (reference sequence). This CDR3 contains 13 residues. CDR3 sequence: CASSRRGDTEAFF. CDR3 in DNA: TGTGCCAGCAGCAGACGGGGGGACACTGAAGCTTTCTTT.

This clonotype has a handful of counts. The chain carries TRBV11-2 and TRBJ1-1, with TRBD1 as a possible D gene (5 bases). This CDR3 has 13 amino acids. From germline, CDR1 is SGHAT and CDR2 FQNNGV. The V end lost 5 bases, the J end lost 5 bases, and 12 bases lay between the germline ends. The CDR3 DNA reads TGTGCCAGCAGCCTGGGGACGGGGACTGAAGCTTTCTTT. Translating it yields CASSLGTGTEAFF.

This clonotype was observed at least ten times. The J gene is TRBJ2-5, the V gene TRBV24-1; a possible D gene is TRBD2 (6 bases). Trimming stripped 5 bases from V and 4 bases from J, with 10 bases between. The CDR3 is made up of 13 amino acids. Germline-derived CDR1 and CDR2 are KGHDR and SFDVKD. CDR3 amino acids: CATSGGSGETQYF. The DNA of the CDR3 is TGTGCCACCAGTGGGGGTAGCGGAGAGACCCAGTACTTC.

This rearrangement joins TRBV5-6 to TRBJ2-7, with D possibly TRBD1 on 6 matching bases. With 5 bases removed from V and 3 bases from J, the gap between germline ends came to 15 bases. This CDR3 has 14 residues. Germline-derived CDR1 and CDR2 are SGHDT and YYEEEE. Here the CDR3 DNA reads TGTGCCAGCAGGGCCCGGGACACCGGCTACGAGCAGTACGTC. The encoded protein is CASRARDTGYEQYV.

This clonotype occurred many times. The chain carries TRBV5-5 and TRBJ2-7, with a weak D call TRBD1 (7 bases). The CDR3 is 15 residues long. With 4 bases removed from V and 4 bases from J, the gap between germline ends came to 18 bases. Germline assignment: CDR1 SGHKS and CDR2 YYEKEE (reference sequence). CDR3: CASSRGTVKSYEQYF. CDR3 DNA: TGTGCCAGCAGCCGCGGGACAGTTAAGTCGTACGAGCAGTACTTC. The entire variable domain, with the rest obtained from reference TRBV5-5 and TRBJ2-7, is as follows: DAGVTQSPTHLIKTRGQQVTLRCSPISGHKSVSWYQQVLGQGPQFIFQYYEKEERGRGNFPDRFSARQFPNYSSELNVNALLLGDSALYLCASSRGTVKSYEQYFGPGTRLTVT.

J is TRBJ2-3 and V is TRBV20-1; D unresolved. This CDR3 contains 12 residues. V was clipped by 3 bases and J by 5 bases, with 9 bases between them. Per the germline V gene, CDR1 is DFQATT and CDR2 is SNEGSKA (reference sequence). This chain's CDR3 is CSASGLGDTQYF. The CDR3 coding sequence is TGCAGTGCTAGCGGGTTGGGAGATACGCAGTATTTT.

The chain joins TRBV10-3 to TRBJ2-3; perhaps TRBD1 as D (6 bases). This CDR3 is 13 amino acids long. The germline V gene has CDR1 ENHRY and CDR2 SYGVKD. Trimming pared 4 bases from V and 2 bases from J, leaving 7 bases between. DNA for the CDR3: TGTGCCATCAGTGGGACAGTCACAGATACGCAGTATTTT. This codes for CAISGTVTDTQYF.

This clonotype was counted many times. V usage is TRBV7-9 and J usage is TRBJ2-5; maybe TRBD2 (6 bases). V was trimmed by 5 bases and J by 2 bases, leaving 18 bases between them. CDR3 size: 16 residues. Germline assignment: CDR1 SEHNR and CDR2 FQNEAQ (reference sequence). The CDR3 loop is CASSPRSGGRQETQYF. CDR3 DNA: TGTGCCAGCAGCCCGAGGTCAGGAGGGAGGCAAGAGACCCAGTACTTC.

The V call is TRBV7-8, the J call TRBJ1-5; D might be TRBD1 (6 bases). The germline gives CDR1 SGHVS, CDR2 FQNEAQ. The CDR3 sequence is 15 residues long. V was shortened by 0 bases and J by 4 bases, with 10 bases between the two germline ends. The CDR3 sequence is CASSLASRGNQPQHF. The DNA for the CDR3 is TGTGCCAGCAGCTTAGCGAGCAGGGGTAATCAGCCCCAGCATTTT.

This clonotype came up a few times. V is TRBV4-2 and J is TRBJ2-3; unclear D gene. Trimming left V 1 base short and J 0 bases short, with 14 bases between. There are 17 residues in the CDR3. The germline gives CDR1 LGHNA, CDR2 YNFKEQ. CDR3 loop: CASSQGHADLSTDTQYF. The CDR3, as DNA: TGTGCCAGCAGCCAAGGGCATGCGGACCTTAGCACAGATACGCAGTATTTT.

This clonotype was observed a handful of times. This chain links TRBV20-1 with TRBJ2-2, with 9 bases matching TRBD2. The germline V gene has CDR1 DFQATT and CDR2 SNEGSKA (reference sequence). The CDR3 sequence is 14 residues long. Trimming cost V 2 bases and J 6 bases; bases outside gene matches: 4. This CDR3 reads CSARFAGGPGELFF. DNA for the CDR3: TGCAGTGCTAGATTCGCGGGGGGGCCCGGGGAGCTGTTTTTT.

This CDR3 is CASSWIQETQYF. In nucleotides, the CDR3 is TGTGCCAGCAGCTGGATTCAAGAGACCCAGTACTTC. The chain employs TRBV11-2 and TRBJ2-5; D is unclear. The V end lost 4 bases, the J end lost 2 bases, and 5 bases lay between the germline ends. The CDR3 length is 12 residues. CDR1 and CDR2 (germline): SGHAT, FQNNGV.